The clone carrying this T cell receptor beta chain was detected only once. The target antigen is unknown. The CDR3 loop spans 13 amino acids. Unmatched junction bases numbered 7, after V lost 6 bases and J lost 4 bases. In germline, CDR1 is SQVTM, CDR2 ANQGSEA. The sample originates from a study of T cells in localized non-small cell lung cancer. This table comes from immunoSEQ multiplex PCR, and its TCRdb copy is limited to in-frame clones, with some not included. The sample lists 30,000 to 40,000 clones, more than 80% occurring once. Findings and limits, study-wide: Of the top 100 tumor clones, median about 53 were in adjacent lung, 25 to 30 among its top 100. In the blood, greater T cell density corresponded to longer overall survival. Uninvolved adjacent lung had the highest recorded T cell clonality, with tumor below it. Because only a single region of the tumor was sequenced, heterogeneity remains possible.

V is TRBV29-1 and J is TRBJ2-7, with 9 bases matching TRBD1. This receptor was obtained from a male donor aged 60 or older with stage II lung adenocarcinoma. The sample here was peripheral blood mononuclear cells, taken before any cancer treatment. The CDR3 protein is CSVRGQGWYEQYF. The CDR3 coding sequence is TGCAGCGTGAGAGGACAGGGGTGGTACGAGCAGTACTTC.